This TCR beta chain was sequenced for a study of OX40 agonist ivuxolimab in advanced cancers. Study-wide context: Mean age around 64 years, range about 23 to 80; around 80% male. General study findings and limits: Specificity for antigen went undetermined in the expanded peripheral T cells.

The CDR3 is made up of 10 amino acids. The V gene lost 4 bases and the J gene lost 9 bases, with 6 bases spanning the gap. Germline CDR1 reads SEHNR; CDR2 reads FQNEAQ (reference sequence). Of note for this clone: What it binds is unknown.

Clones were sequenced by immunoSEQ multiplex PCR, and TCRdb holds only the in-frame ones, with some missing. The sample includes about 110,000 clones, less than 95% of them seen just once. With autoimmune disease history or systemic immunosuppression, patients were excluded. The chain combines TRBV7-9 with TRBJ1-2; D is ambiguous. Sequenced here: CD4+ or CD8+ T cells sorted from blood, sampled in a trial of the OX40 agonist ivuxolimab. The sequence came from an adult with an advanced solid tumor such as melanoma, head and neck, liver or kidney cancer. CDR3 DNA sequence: TGTGCCAGCAGCTGGAATAGCTACACCTTC. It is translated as CASSWNSYTF.